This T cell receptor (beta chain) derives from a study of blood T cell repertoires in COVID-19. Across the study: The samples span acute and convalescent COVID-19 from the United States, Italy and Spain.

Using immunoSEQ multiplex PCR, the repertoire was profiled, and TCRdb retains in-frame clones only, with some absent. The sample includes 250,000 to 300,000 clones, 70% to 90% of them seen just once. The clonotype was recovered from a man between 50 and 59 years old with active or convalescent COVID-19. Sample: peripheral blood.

Here the CDR3 reads CASSGRAGAVNEQFF. DNA for the CDR3: TGCGCCAGCAGTGGGAGGGCCGGGGCCGTCAATGAGCAGTTCTTC. The gene calls are TRBV10-1 and TRBJ2-1; tentative D call: TRBD2 (6 bases). Trimming removed 4 bases at V and 6 bases at J, with 16 bases between. The CDR3 consists of 15 residues. CDR1 and CDR2 from the germline V gene are WNHNN and SYGVQD (reference sequence).